The 30 T cell receptor beta chains listed next were all sequenced from one sample in a study of CDR3 diversity in severe acne. Using its own MiXCR run on the PCR reads, TCRdb lists one record per CDR3 protein. The top ten clones hold roughly 12% of a sample with roughly 100,000 distinct CDR3 sequences, 51% of them seen once. Sequenced sample: blood. These receptors were collected from a male donor with acne.

The rearrangement joins TRBV18 to TRBJ2-4; D gene unclear. From germline, CDR1 is KGHSH and CDR2 LQKENI. The V end was cut by 4 bases, the J end by 0 bases, with 16 bases between. The CDR3 spans 17 residues. The CDR3 DNA is TGTGCCAGCTCACTGACCTGGATTGGGTCAGCCAAAAACATTCAGTACTTC. Translating gives CASSLTWIGSAKNIQYF.

This chain joins TRBV20-1 and TRBJ1-1, with 10 bases that match TRBD1. CDR3 size: 13 residues. The germline V gene encodes CDR1 DFQATT and CDR2 SNEGSKA (reference sequence). The trim removed 3 bases at V and 5 bases at J, leaving 3 bases unmatched. DNA of the CDR3: TGCAGTGCTAGGACAGGGGGCGGAACTGAAGCTTTCTTT. Translating gives CSARTGGGTEAFF.

This clonotype was seen repeatedly, ten times or more. This chain links TRBV13 with TRBJ2-2, with D maybe TRBD1 (5 bases). V was shortened by 5 bases and J by 3 bases, with 19 bases between the two germline ends. The germline gives CDR1 PRHDT, CDR2 FYEKMQ (reference sequence). The CDR3 length is 17 residues. CDR3 sequence reads: CASSQGQGILYTGELFF. Written as DNA, the CDR3 is TGTGCCAGCAGCCAGGGCCAAGGGATCCTATACACCGGGGAGCTGTTTTTT.

CDR3 coding DNA: TGTGCCAGCATCACTAGCGGGGGAGGGGGCGACGGGGAGCTGTTTTTT. Protein product: CASITSGGGGDGELFF. The chain is built from TRBV7-2 and TRBJ2-2, with TRBD2 matching 11 bases. The germline V gene has CDR1 SGHTA and CDR2 FQGNSA. Trimming cost V 7 bases and J 7 bases; bases outside gene matches: 11. The CDR3 totals 16 residues.

This clonotype was observed a single time. A read error is possible here, since a much larger clone lies one base away. The J gene is TRBJ1-1, the V gene TRBV24-1, with a possible D match to TRBD1 (6 bases). The CDR3 contains 12 residues. The germline CDR1 and CDR2 sequences are KGHDR and SFDVKD. CDR3 region: CATRDSNTEASF. Written as DNA, the CDR3 is TGTGCCACCAGGGACAGTAACACTGAAGCTTCCTTT.

V and J are TRBV6-1 and TRBJ2-7, with D possibly TRBD2 on 5 matching bases. Trimming took 1 base from V and 2 from J, leaving 12 bases between them. The CDR3 has 15 residues. The germline gives CDR1 MNHNS, CDR2 SASEGT. In DNA, the CDR3 is TGTGCCAGCAGTGAAGGGGAGACAATAGCCTACGAGCAGTACTTC. It yields the protein CASSEGETIAYEQYF.

This chain connects TRBV28 to TRBJ1-2, with 8 bases identical to TRBD1. Germline loops: CDR1 MDHEN, CDR2 SYDVKM. This CDR3 region has 14 residues. J was trimmed by 4 bases and V by 2 bases; bases with no gene match: 3. Here the CDR3 reads CASSLQGAVYGYTF. The CDR3 DNA is TGTGCCAGCAGTTTACAGGGGGCGGTCTATGGCTACACCTTC.

The J gene is TRBJ2-2, the V gene TRBV4-3; 9 positions agree with TRBD2. The ends lost 4 bases at V and 11 bases at J; junction bases unmatched: 11. Germline CDR1 and CDR2: LGHNA and YSLEER. The CDR3 has 15 amino acids. Written as DNA, the CDR3 is TGCGCCAGCAGCCGACTAGGAGCGGGAGGAGGAGAGCTGTTTTTT. Residues: CASSRLGAGGGELFF.

J is TRBJ1-5 and V is TRBV29-1; D possibly corresponds to TRBD1 (5 bases). The CDR3 length is 13 residues. CDR1 is SQVTM and CDR2 is ANQGSEA in the germline V gene. The V and J ends lost 4 bases and 3 bases respectively, with 10 bases between them. CDR3: CSVGGGFNQPQHF. In DNA form, the CDR3 reads TGCAGCGTTGGGGGCGGATTCAATCAGCCCCAGCATTTT.

This clonotype was detected ten times or more. V usage is TRBV13 and J usage is TRBJ2-5; 11 bases line up with TRBD2. The trim removed 5 bases at V and 5 bases at J, leaving 4 bases unmatched. Germline V gene lookup returns CDR1 PRHDT and CDR2 FYEKMQ (reference sequence). The CDR3 consists of 14 residues. CDR3 in amino acids: CASSAGTSGETQYF. The CDR3 DNA reads TGTGCCAGCAGCGCCGGGACTAGCGGCGAGACCCAGTACTTC.

The CDR3 region has the DNA TGCAGCGTTGGACAGGTAATCACCGAGCAGTACTTC. Encoded protein: CSVGQVITEQYF. The V gene is TRBV29-1, the J gene TRBJ2-7; D may be TRBD1 (6 bases). The germline V gene encodes CDR1 SQVTM and CDR2 ANQGSEA. This CDR3 region has 12 residues. The ends were cut back, 4 bases at V and 6 bases at J, with 13 bases in the middle.

The chain combines TRBV27 with TRBJ2-1; D possibly corresponds to TRBD1 (5 bases). The V end was cut by 1 base, the J end by 1 base, with 11 bases between. The CDR3 totals 16 residues. Germline V gene lookup returns CDR1 MNHEY and CDR2 SMNVEV (reference sequence). CDR3 DNA: TGTGCCAGCAGTTTATTCCACAGGCCTTCCTACAATGAGCAGTTCTTC. Protein: CASSLFHRPSYNEQFF.

The V and J genes are TRBV30 and TRBJ2-7; D gene uncertain. V was trimmed by 5 bases and J by 1 base, leaving 18 bases between them. The CDR3 totals 15 residues. Germline CDR1 GTSNPN, CDR2 SVGIG (reference sequence). The CDR3 sequence is CAWDSGAAVSYEQYF. In nucleotides, the CDR3 is TGTGCCTGGGACTCCGGCGCAGCTGTTTCCTACGAGCAGTACTTC.

V gene TRBV20-1 combines with J gene TRBJ1-1; tentatively, D is TRBD1 (5 bases). The V end was cut by 3 bases, the J end by 6 bases, with 8 bases between. Looked up from germline, CDR1 is DFQATT and CDR2 is SNEGSKA (reference sequence). The CDR3 runs to 11 residues. CDR3 sequence (DNA): TGCAGTGCTAGGCAGGGAGCTGAAGCTTTCTTT. Translated, it gives CSARQGAEAFF.

This clonotype was detected only once. Germline and junction disagree at one end, which may indicate a read error. The chain combines TRBV7-2 with TRBJ2-2, with 12 bases identical to TRBD2. The CDR3 totals 17 residues. Germline CDR1 is SGHTA and CDR2 is FQGNSA. DNA of the CDR3: TGTGCCAGCAGCTCCGCTTCACTAGCGGGAGGCACCGGGGAGCTGCCTTTT. This sequence encodes CASSSASLAGGTGELPF. The complete variable domain, with remaining parts taken from reference TRBV7-2 and TRBJ2-2, reads GAGVSQSPSNKVTEKGKDVELRCDPISGHTALYWYRQSLGQGLEFLIYFQGNSAPDKSGLPSDRFSAERTGGSVSTLTIQRTQQEDSAVYLCASSSASLAGGTGELPFGEGSRLTVL.

The chain employs TRBV19 and TRBJ2-1; 12 nucleotides align to TRBD2. Germline V lookup: CDR1 LNHDA, CDR2 SQIVND (reference sequence). The CDR3 spans 16 residues. Unmatched junction bases numbered 7, after V lost 4 bases and J lost 6 bases. The CDR3 region has the DNA TGTGCCAGTAGTAACCCGGGACTAGCGGGCCTCAATGAGCAGTTCTTC. Translating gives CASSNPGLAGLNEQFF.

This clonotype was seen ten or more times. V is TRBV7-3 and J is TRBJ2-2; D may match TRBD1 or TRBD2 (5 bases each). Deletions cut 5 bases from V and 4 bases from J, with 5 bases between. CDR1 and CDR2 from the germline V gene are SGHTA and FQGTGA. There are 12 residues in the CDR3. The CDR3 bases are TGTGCCAGCAGCGGGGGCACCGGGGAGCTGTTTTTT. The encoded protein is CASSGGTGELFF.

This clonotype is medium-sized. The J gene is TRBJ2-5, the V gene TRBV25-1, with D hard to call. This CDR3 comprises 13 residues. Deletions cut 5 bases from V and 2 bases from J, with 9 bases between. Germline V gene data show CDR1 as MGHDK and CDR2 as SYGVNS. CDR3 sequence (DNA): TGTGCCAGCAGTTTGACTGCTCAAGAGACCCAGTACTTC. It translates to CASSLTAQETQYF.

This clonotype was seen ten or more times. This sequence joins TRBV14 and TRBJ2-4; 13 nucleotides agree with TRBD2. Per germline, CDR1 SGHDN and CDR2 FVKESK. Unmatched junction bases numbered 14, after V lost 0 bases and J lost 0 bases. The CDR3 extends over 22 amino acids. The CDR3 DNA reads TGTGCCAGCAGCCAAGATTTACCTCGGGGACTAGCGGGACCAGTAGCCAAAAACATTCAGTACTTC. Translated, it gives CASSQDLPRGLAGPVAKNIQYF.

This clonotype was detected many times. The junction departs from germline at one end; a sequencing error may be responsible. The chain joins TRBV2 to TRBJ2-1; 12 bases are shared with TRBD2. CDR1 and CDR2 from the germline V gene are SNHLY and FYNNEI. The CDR3 length is 18 residues. CDR3 DNA sequence: TGTGCCAGCAGCGAAGAACTCGGGACTAGCGGGCCTTACAATGAGCAGTTCTTC. Protein: CASSEELGTSGPYNEQFF.

The chain links TRBV7-2 to TRBJ2-7; 10 bases are a match to TRBD1. V trimming: 5 bases; J trimming: 5 bases; junction bases outside the gene matches: 15. Germline V gene data show CDR1 as SGHTA and CDR2 as FQGNSA. This CDR3 is 17 amino acids long. The CDR3 spells CASSQDGPGQGNHEQYF. CDR3 coding DNA: TGTGCCAGCAGCCAAGATGGGCCGGGACAGGGGAATCACGAGCAGTACTTC. Complete variable domain (other parts from reference TRBV7-2 and TRBJ2-7): GAGVSQSPSNKVTEKGKDVELRCDPISGHTALYWYRQSLGQGLEFLIYFQGNSAPDKSGLPSDRFSAERTGGSVSTLTIQRTQQEDSAVYLCASSQDGPGQGNHEQYFGPGTRLTVT.

V gene TRBV29-1 combines with J gene TRBJ2-7; either TRBD1 or TRBD2 may fit D (5 bases each). The CDR3 runs 13 residues. Looked up from germline, CDR1 is SQVTM and CDR2 is ANQGSEA. Deletions cut 6 bases from V and 3 bases from J, with 15 bases between. The CDR3 DNA reads TGCAGCGTCTCAGGGACGGAAAACTACGAGCAGTACTTC. Translating it yields CSVSGTENYEQYF.

There are a few counts of this clonotype. This chain joins TRBV12-3 or TRBV12-4 and TRBJ1-2; 7 bases map to TRBD1. CDR3 length: 15 amino acids. The V gene end was trimmed by 5 bases and the J gene end by 7 bases; junction bases not matched to a gene: 13. The CDR3 DNA follows: TGTGCCAGCAGTCCCTTTGAGGGGGCAGAGGTTGGCTACACCTTC. It translates to CASSPFEGAEVGYTF.

V and J are TRBV25-1 and TRBJ1-1; D gene ambiguous. V was shortened by 1 base and J by 4 bases, with 10 bases between the two germline ends. The CDR3 runs 14 residues. CDR1 and CDR2 (germline): MGHDK, SYGVNS. The CDR3 DNA follows: TGTGCCAGCAGTGAATTAGGGTCGTTCACTGAAGCTTTCTTT. Its translation: CASSELGSFTEAFF.

This chain joins TRBV10-3 and TRBJ2-7, with a tentative D call TRBD2 (6 bases). The CDR3 has 11 amino acids. Per germline, CDR1 ENHRY and CDR2 SYGVKD. Trimming took 11 bases from V and 3 from J, leaving 11 bases between them. CDR3 sequence reads: CAVAVNYEQYF. For the CDR3, the DNA is TGTGCCGTAGCGGTCAACTACGAGCAGTACTTC.

This clonotype was found a few times. The CDR3: CASRGTSGYNEQFF. CDR3 DNA sequence: TGTGCCAGCAGAGGGACTAGCGGATACAATGAGCAGTTCTTC. This chain connects TRBV6-5 to TRBJ2-1, with TRBD2 matching 11 bases. The J segment lost 4 bases and the V segment lost 6 bases, leaving 2 bases of the junction unmatched. The CDR3 spans 14 residues. The germline V gene has CDR1 MNHEY and CDR2 SVGAGI.

This clonotype was recorded a few times. The chain recombines TRBV6-1 with TRBJ2-1; 10 nucleotides match TRBD1. Germline CDR1 MNHNS, CDR2 SASEGT. Losses at the gene ends were 4 bases for V and 4 bases for J; bases not matched to a gene: 7. The CDR3 has 16 residues. The CDR3 loop is CASSAAGTGAYNEQFF. The CDR3, as DNA: TGTGCCAGCAGTGCCGCCGGGACAGGGGCATACAATGAGCAGTTCTTC.

The chain employs TRBV5-6 and TRBJ1-4; 9 nucleotides line up with TRBD1. The CDR3 is 16 residues long. Germline CDR1 SGHDT, CDR2 YYEEEE. Trimming removed 1 base from V and 9 bases from J; junction bases left unmatched: 10. DNA of the CDR3: TGTGCCAGCAGCTTGCAGCCCCGGACAGGGGAGCAAAAACTGTTTTTT. Amino acid sequence: CASSLQPRTGEQKLFF.

The chain has TRBV5-1 and TRBJ2-7, with a weak D call TRBD1 (7 bases). Germline V gives CDR1 SGHRS, CDR2 YFSETQ. V lost 0 bases, J lost 2 bases, and 15 bases lay in between. The CDR3 contains 16 residues. The CDR3 nucleotides read TGCGCCAGCAGCTTGGAGCAGGGGGGAGGCCCCTACGAGCAGTACTTC. Translated: CASSLEQGGGPYEQYF.

This clonotype showed up many times. The gene calls are TRBV20-1 and TRBJ2-3; D is perhaps TRBD2 (6 bases). This CDR3 has 17 amino acids. Per germline, CDR1 DFQATT and CDR2 SNEGSKA (reference sequence). Trimming left V 4 bases short and J 2 bases short, with 22 bases between. The CDR3, as DNA: TGCAGTGCTATCGGCCCCACCCCCGGAGGGTCCACAGATACGCAGTATTTT. Translating it yields CSAIGPTPGGSTDTQYF.